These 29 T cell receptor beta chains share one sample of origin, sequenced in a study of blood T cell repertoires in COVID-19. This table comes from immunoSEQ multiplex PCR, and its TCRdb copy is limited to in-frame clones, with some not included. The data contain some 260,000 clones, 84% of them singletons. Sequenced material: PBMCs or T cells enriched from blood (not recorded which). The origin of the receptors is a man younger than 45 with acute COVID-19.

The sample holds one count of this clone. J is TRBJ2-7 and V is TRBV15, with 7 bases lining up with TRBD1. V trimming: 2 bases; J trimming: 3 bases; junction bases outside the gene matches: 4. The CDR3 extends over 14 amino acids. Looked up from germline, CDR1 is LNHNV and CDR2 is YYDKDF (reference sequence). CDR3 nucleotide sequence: TGTGCCACCAGCAGAACCCGGGACAGCTACGAGCAGTACGTC. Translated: CATSRTRDSYEQYV.

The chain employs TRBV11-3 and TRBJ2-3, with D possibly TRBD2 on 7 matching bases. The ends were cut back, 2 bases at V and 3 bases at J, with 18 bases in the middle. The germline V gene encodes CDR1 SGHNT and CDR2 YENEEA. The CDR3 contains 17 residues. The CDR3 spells CASSLTPRGAPTDTQYF. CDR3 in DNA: TGTGCCAGCAGCTTAACCCCCCGGGGGGCGCCGACAGATACGCAGTATTTT.

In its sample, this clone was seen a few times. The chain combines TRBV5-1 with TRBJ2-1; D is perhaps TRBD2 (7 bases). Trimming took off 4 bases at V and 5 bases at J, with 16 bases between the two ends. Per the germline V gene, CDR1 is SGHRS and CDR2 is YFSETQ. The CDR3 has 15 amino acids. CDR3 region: CASSQPGGLNNEQFF. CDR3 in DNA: TGCGCCAGCAGCCAACCCGGGGGGCTAAACAATGAGCAGTTCTTC.

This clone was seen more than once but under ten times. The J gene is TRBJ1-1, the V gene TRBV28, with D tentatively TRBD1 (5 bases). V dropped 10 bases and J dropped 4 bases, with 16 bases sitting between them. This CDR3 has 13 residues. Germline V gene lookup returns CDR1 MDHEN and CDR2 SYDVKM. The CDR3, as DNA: TGTGCCACCTCTCAGGGTAGGGTCACTGAAGCTTTCTTT. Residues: CATSQGRVTEAFF.

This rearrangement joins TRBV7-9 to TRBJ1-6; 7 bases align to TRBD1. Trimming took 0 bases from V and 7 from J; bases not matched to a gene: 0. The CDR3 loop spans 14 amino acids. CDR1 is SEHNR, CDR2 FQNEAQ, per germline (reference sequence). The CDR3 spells CASSLAQGNSPLHF. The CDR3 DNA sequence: TGTGCCAGCAGCTTAGCACAGGGGAATTCACCCCTCCACTTT.

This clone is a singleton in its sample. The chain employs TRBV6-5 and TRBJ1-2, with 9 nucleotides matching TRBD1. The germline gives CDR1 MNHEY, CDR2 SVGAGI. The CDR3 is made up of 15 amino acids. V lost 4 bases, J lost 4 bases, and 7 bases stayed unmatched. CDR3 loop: CASSSYRGRSYGYTF. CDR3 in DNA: TGTGCCAGCAGTTCCTACAGGGGGCGCAGCTATGGCTACACCTTC.

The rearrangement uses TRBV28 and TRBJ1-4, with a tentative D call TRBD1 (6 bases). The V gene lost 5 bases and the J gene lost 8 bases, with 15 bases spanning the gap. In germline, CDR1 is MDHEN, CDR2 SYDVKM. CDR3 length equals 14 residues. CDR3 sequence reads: CASSSPGVREKLFF. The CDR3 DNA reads TGTGCCAGCAGTAGTCCAGGGGTCAGAGAAAAACTGTTTTTT.

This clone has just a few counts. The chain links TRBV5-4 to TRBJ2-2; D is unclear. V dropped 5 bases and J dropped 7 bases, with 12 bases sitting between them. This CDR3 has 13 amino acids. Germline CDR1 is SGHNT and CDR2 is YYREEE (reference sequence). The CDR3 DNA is TGTGCCAGCAGTAGCCCCTTAAGCGGGGAGCTGTTTTTT. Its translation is CASSSPLSGELFF.

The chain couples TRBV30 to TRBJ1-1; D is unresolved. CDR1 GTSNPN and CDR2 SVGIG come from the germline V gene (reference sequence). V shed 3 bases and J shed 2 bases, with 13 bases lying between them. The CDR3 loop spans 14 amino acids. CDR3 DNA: TGTGCCTGGAGGAAGGCGGGCCTCAACACTGAAGCTTTCTTT. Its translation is CAWRKAGLNTEAFF.

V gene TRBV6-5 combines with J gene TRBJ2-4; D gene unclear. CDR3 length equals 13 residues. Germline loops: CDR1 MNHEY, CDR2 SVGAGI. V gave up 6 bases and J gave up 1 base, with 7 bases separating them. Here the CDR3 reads CASSSWAKNIQYF. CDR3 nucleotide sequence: TGTGCCAGCAGCAGTTGGGCCAAAAACATTCAGTACTTC.

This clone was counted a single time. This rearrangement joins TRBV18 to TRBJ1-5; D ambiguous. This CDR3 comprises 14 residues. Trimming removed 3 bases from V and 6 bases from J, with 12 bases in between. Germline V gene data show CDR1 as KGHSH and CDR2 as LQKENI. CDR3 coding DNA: TGTGCCAGCTCACCTACGGAGGGAGGTCAGCCCCAGCATTTT. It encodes CASSPTEGGQPQHF.

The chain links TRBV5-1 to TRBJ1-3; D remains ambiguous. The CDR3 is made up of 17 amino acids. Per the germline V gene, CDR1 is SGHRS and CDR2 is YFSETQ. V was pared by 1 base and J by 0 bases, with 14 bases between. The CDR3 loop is CASSLYGELSSGNTIYF. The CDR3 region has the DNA TGCGCCAGCAGCTTGTACGGGGAACTCAGCTCTGGAAACACCATATATTTT.

The CDR3 bases are TGTGCCAGCAGCTTAGGGTCTGGCAGGGGTGCTGAAGCTTTCTTT. Its translation is CASSLGSGRGAEAFF. The J gene is TRBJ1-1, the V gene TRBV11-2; weak D call: TRBD1 (6 bases). CDR3 length: 15 amino acids. Between the trimmed V and J ends, which lost 1 base and 6 bases, there was a span of 15 bases. Per the germline V gene, CDR1 is SGHAT and CDR2 is FQNNGV.

In nucleotides, the CDR3 is TGTGCCAGCAGCCAGTCGGGGGGGGCGCCGCAGTATTTT. Protein sequence: CASSQSGGAPQYF. J is TRBJ2-3 and V is TRBV3-1 (or the pseudogene TRBV3-2); 8 bases are a match to TRBD2. The CDR3 runs 13 residues. The germline V gene has CDR1 LGHDT and CDR2 YNNKEL (reference sequence). After removal of 3 bases from V and 10 bases from J, the junction contained 6 bases not matched to a gene.

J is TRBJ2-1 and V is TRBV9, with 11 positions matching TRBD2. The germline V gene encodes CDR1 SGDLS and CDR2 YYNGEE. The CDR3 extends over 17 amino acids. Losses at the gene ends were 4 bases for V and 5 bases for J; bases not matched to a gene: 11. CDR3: CASSLTISGRVNNEQFF. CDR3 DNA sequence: TGTGCCAGCAGCCTAACCATTAGCGGGAGGGTCAACAATGAGCAGTTCTTC.

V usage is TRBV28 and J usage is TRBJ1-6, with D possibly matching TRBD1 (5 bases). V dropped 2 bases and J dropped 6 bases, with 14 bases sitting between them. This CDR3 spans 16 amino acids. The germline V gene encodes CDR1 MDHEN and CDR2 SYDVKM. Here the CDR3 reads CASSLVATDSNSPLHF. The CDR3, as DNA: TGTGCCAGCAGTTTAGTCGCGACAGACAGTAATTCACCCCTCCACTTT.

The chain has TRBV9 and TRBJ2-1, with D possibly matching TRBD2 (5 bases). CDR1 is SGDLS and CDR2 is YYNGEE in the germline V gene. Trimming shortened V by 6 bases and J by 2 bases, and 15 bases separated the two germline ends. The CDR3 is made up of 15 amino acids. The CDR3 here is CASTPTSGTYNEQFF. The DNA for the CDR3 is TGTGCCAGCACCCCAACGAGCGGTACCTACAATGAGCAGTTCTTC.

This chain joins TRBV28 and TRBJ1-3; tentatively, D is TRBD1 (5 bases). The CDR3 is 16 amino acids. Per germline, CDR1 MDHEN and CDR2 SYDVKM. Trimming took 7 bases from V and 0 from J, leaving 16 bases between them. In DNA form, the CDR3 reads TGTGCCAGCACCCAAATGGGGGGTGGCTCTGGAAACACCATATATTTT. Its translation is CASTQMGGGSGNTIYF.

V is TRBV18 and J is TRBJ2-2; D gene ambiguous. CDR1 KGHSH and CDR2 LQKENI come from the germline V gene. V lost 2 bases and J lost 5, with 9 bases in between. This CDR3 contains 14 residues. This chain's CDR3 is CASSPTSSTGELFF. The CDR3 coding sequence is TGTGCCAGCTCACCAACCAGTTCAACCGGGGAGCTGTTTTTT.

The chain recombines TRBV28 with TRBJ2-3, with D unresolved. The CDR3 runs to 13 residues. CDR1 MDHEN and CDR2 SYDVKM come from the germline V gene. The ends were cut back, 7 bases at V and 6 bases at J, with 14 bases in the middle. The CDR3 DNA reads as TGTGCCAGCACCACTCCCCGCGCGGATACGCAGTATTTT. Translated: CASTTPRADTQYF. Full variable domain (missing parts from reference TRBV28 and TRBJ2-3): DVKVTQSSRYLVKRTGEKVFLECVQDMDHENMFWYRQDPGLGLRLIYFSYDVKMKEKGDIPEGYSVSREKKERFSLILESASTNQTSMYLCASTTPRADTQYFGPGTRLTVL.

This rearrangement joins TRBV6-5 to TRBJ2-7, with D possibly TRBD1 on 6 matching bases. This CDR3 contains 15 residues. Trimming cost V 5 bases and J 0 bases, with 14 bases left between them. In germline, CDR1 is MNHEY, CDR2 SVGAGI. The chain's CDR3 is CASSPGTPSSYEQYV. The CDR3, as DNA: TGTGCCAGCAGTCCAGGGACACCTAGCTCCTACGAGCAGTACGTC.

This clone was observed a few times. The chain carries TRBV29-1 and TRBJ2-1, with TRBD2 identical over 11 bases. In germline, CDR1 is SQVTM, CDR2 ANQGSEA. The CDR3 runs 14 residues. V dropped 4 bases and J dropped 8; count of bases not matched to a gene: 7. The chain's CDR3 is CSVATSGAGDEQFF. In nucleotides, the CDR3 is TGCAGCGTTGCGACTAGCGGGGCCGGGGATGAGCAGTTCTTC.

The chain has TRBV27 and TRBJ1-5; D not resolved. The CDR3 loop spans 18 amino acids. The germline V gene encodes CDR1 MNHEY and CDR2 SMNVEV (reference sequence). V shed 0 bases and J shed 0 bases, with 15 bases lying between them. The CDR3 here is CASSLSPVGGYSNQPQHF. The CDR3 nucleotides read TGTGCCAGCAGTTTATCGCCGGTTGGAGGGTATAGCAATCAGCCCCAGCATTTT.

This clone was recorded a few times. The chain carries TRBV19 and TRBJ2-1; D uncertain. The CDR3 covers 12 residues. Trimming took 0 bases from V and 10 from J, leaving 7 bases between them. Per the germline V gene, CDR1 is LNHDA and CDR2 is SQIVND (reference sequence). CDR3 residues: CASSIEMAEQFF. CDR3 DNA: TGTGCCAGTAGTATAGAGATGGCAGAGCAGTTCTTC. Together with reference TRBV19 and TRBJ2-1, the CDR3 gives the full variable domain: DGGITQSPKYLFRKEGQNVTLSCEQNLNHDAMYWYRQDPGQGLRLIYYSQIVNDFQKGDIAEGYSVSREKKESFPLTVTSAQKNPTAFYLCASSIEMAEQFFGPGTRLTVL.

In nucleotides, the CDR3 is TGTGCCACCAGTGACCGGTCACAGGGAGAGGCCCAGCATTTT. Translation: CATSDRSQGEAQHF. The chain carries TRBV24-1 and TRBJ1-5; perhaps TRBD1 as D (6 bases). The germline V gene has CDR1 KGHDR and CDR2 SFDVKD. This CDR3 contains 14 residues. Trimming took off 4 bases at V and 11 bases at J, with 17 bases between the two ends.

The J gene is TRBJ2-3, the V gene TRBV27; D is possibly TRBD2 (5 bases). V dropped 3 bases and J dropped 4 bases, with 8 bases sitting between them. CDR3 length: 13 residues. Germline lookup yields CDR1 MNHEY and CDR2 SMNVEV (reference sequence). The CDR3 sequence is CASSFLAPDTQYF. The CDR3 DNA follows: TGTGCCAGCAGTTTTCTAGCCCCAGATACGCAGTATTTT.

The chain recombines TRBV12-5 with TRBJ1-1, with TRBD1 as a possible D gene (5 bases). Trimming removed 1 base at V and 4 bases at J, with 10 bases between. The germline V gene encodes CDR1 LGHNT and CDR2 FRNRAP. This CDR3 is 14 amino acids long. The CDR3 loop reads CASGLGLQGTEAFF. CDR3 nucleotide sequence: TGTGCTAGTGGTTTGGGCCTGCAGGGCACTGAAGCTTTCTTT.

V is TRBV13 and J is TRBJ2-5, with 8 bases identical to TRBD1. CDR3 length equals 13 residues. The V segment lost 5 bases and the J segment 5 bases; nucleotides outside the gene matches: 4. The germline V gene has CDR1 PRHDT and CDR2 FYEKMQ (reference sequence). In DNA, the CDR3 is TGTGCCAGCAGCCGACAGGGGCCGGAGACCCAGTACTTC. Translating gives CASSRQGPETQYF.

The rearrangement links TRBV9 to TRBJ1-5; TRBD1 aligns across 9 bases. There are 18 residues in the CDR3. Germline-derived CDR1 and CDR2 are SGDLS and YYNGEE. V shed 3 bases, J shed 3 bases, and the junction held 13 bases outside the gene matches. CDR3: CASSATDSGQGYNQPQHF. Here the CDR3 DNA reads TGTGCCAGCAGCGCTACAGACTCGGGACAGGGCTACAATCAGCCCCAGCATTTT.